Shown below are 26 T cell receptor beta chains from a single sample sequenced in a study of blood T cell repertoires in COVID-19. Data came from immunoSEQ multiplex PCR; TCRdb stores just in-frame clones and leaves some out. The sample carries about 99,000 clones, just over 85% recorded once. The sequencing input was peripheral blood. These receptors were collected from a human donor in a cohort sampled during active COVID-19.

The chain is built from TRBV10-2 and TRBJ2-2; possible D gene TRBD2, 6 bases. This CDR3 region has 14 residues. Germline V gene data show CDR1 as WSHSY and CDR2 as SAAADI. Trimming pared 4 bases from V and 2 bases from J, leaving 8 bases between. CDR3 loop: CASSVEGNTGELFF. Here the CDR3 DNA reads TGCGCCAGCAGTGTGGAGGGAAACACCGGGGAGCTGTTTTTT.

In this sample, this clone turned up a few times. The V gene is TRBV6-2 or TRBV6-3, the J gene TRBJ2-1, with TRBD2 as a possible D gene (6 bases). The V end was cut by 2 bases, the J end by 12 bases, with 14 bases between. The CDR3 consists of 13 residues. Looked up from germline, CDR1 is MNHEY and CDR2 is SVGEGT. Here the CDR3 reads CASSYASGSGQFF. CDR3 sequence (DNA): TGTGCCAGCAGTTACGCCAGCGGGTCTGGGCAGTTCTTC.

The chain links TRBV7-2 to TRBJ2-3; maybe TRBD2 (7 bases). The V gene's germline CDR1 is SGHTA and CDR2 FQGNSA. Deletions cut 0 bases from V and 2 bases from J, with 15 bases between. The CDR3 contains 17 residues. The CDR3 coding sequence is TGTGCCAGCAGCTTAGCGAGGGCGGGGGACAACACAGATACGCAGTATTTT. Its translation is CASSLARAGDNTDTQYF.

The rearrangement joins TRBV19 to TRBJ1-5, with D hard to call. CDR1 is LNHDA, CDR2 SQIVND, per germline (reference sequence). This CDR3 region has 16 residues. The V and J ends lost 1 base and 2 bases respectively, with 12 bases between them. As DNA, the CDR3 is TGTGCCAGTAGTATAGCGAGGGCCCGAGGCAATCAGCCCCAGCATTTT. Amino acids: CASSIARARGNQPQHF.

The V and J genes are TRBV11-3 and TRBJ2-5, with 7 bases matching TRBD1. This CDR3 is 15 amino acids long. V was clipped by 5 bases and J by 5 bases; unmatched bases: 11. The germline V gene encodes CDR1 SGHNT and CDR2 YENEEA. Written as DNA, the CDR3 is TGTGCCAGCAGCCCACAGGGGCTAGTCGGGGAGACCCAGTACTTC. Amino acid sequence: CASSPQGLVGETQYF.

V and J are TRBV7-2 and TRBJ2-1, with D possibly TRBD1 on 6 matching bases. This CDR3 spans 15 amino acids. Looked up from germline, CDR1 is SGHTA and CDR2 is FQGNSA. The V end lost 5 bases, the J end lost 0 bases, and 11 bases lay between the germline ends. DNA for the CDR3: TGTGCCAGCAGCCTCCAGGGGCCCTCCTACAATGAGCAGTTCTTC. This codes for CASSLQGPSYNEQFF.

The V call is TRBV5-1, the J call TRBJ2-3; no firm D call. The V end was cut by 1 base, the J end by 2 bases, with 8 bases between. The V gene's germline CDR1 is SGHRS and CDR2 YFSETQ. There are 14 residues in the CDR3. As DNA, the CDR3 is TGCGCCAGCAGCTTGTATGTTATCACAGATACGCAGTATTTT. Encoded protein: CASSLYVITDTQYF.

The V call is TRBV28, the J call TRBJ2-3, with D perhaps TRBD2 (7 bases). Per the germline V gene, CDR1 is MDHEN and CDR2 is SYDVKM. The CDR3 runs 16 residues. The V gene lost 3 bases and the J gene lost 0 bases, with 13 bases spanning the gap. The CDR3 DNA reads as TGTGCCAGCAGTTTGCTGGGGGGGGCTAGCACAGATACGCAGTATTTT. This encodes CASSLLGGASTDTQYF.

The CDR3 coding sequence is TGTGCCAGCAGCCCTAGGGTCCAGGGATCAGTCACTGAAGCTTTCTTT. As protein: CASSPRVQGSVTEAFF. V usage is TRBV19 and J usage is TRBJ1-1, with D perhaps matching TRBD1 (5 bases). V lost 9 bases and J 4 bases, leaving 24 bases between the germline ends. This CDR3 is built from 16 residues. Germline V CDR1 and CDR2: LNHDA, SQIVND (reference sequence). The full variable domain, completed using reference TRBV19 and TRBJ1-1, is DGGITQSPKYLFRKEGQNVTLSCEQNLNHDAMYWYRQDPGQGLRLIYYSQIVNDFQKGDIAEGYSVSREKKESFPLTVTSAQKNPTAFYLCASSPRVQGSVTEAFFGQGTRLTVV.

This clone was detected once. This chain joins TRBV6-5 and TRBJ2-2, with TRBD2 matching 7 bases. J was trimmed by 3 bases and V by 8 bases; bases with no gene match: 9. The CDR3 totals 15 residues. Germline CDR1 reads MNHEY; CDR2 reads SVGAGI. The CDR3 nucleotides read TGTGCCAGCGGGTGGGGAGCGGGACACACCGGGGAGCTGTTTTTT. This sequence encodes CASGWGAGHTGELFF.

V is TRBV10-3 and J is TRBJ2-1, with 12 bases identical to TRBD2. CDR1 is ENHRY and CDR2 is SYGVKD in the germline V gene. This CDR3 spans 14 amino acids. V lost 8 bases and J lost 5; bases outside the gene matches: 4. The CDR3 protein is CAIGSSGGDNEQFF. In DNA form, the CDR3 reads TGTGCCATCGGCTCTAGCGGGGGGGACAATGAGCAGTTCTTC.

The rearrangement joins TRBV6-5 to TRBJ2-5; D possibly corresponds to TRBD1 (7 bases). The CDR3 is 13 amino acids. Germline values: CDR1 MNHEY, CDR2 SVGAGI. V lost 6 bases and J lost 5, with 13 bases in between. Here the CDR3 reads CASSRGAPETQYF. The DNA for the CDR3 is TGTGCCAGCAGCAGGGGGGCCCCTGAGACCCAGTACTTC.

This chain joins TRBV18 and TRBJ2-1, with D possibly matching TRBD1 (5 bases). Germline lookup yields CDR1 KGHSH and CDR2 LQKENI. CDR3 length: 13 residues. V was cut by 5 bases and J by 7 bases, with 12 bases left in between. CDR3 residues: CASSAEQANEQFF. The DNA of the CDR3 is TGTGCCAGCTCAGCGGAACAGGCGAATGAGCAGTTCTTC.

The chain joins TRBV5-1 to TRBJ2-5; D is possibly TRBD2 (5 bases). CDR1 is SGHRS and CDR2 is YFSETQ in the germline V gene. The CDR3 spans 15 residues. Trimming took 4 bases from V and 1 from J, leaving 14 bases between them. For the CDR3, the DNA is TGCGCCAGCAGCCGCGAGGGCCTACCCCAAGAGACCCAGTACTTC. Protein: CASSREGLPQETQYF. The full variable domain, completed using reference TRBV5-1 and TRBJ2-5, is KAGVTQTPRYLIKTRGQQVTLSCSPISGHRSVSWYQQTPGQGLQFLFEYFSETQRNKGNFPGRFSGRQFSNSRSEMNVSTLELGDSALYLCASSREGLPQETQYFGPGTRLLVL.

Only a few counts were recorded for this clone. The chain combines TRBV29-1 with TRBJ2-5; 7 positions match TRBD2. Germline V gives CDR1 SQVTM, CDR2 ANQGSEA. Trimming cost V 7 bases and J 10 bases; bases outside gene matches: 6. The CDR3 extends over 10 amino acids. The CDR3 here is CSAGGDLQYF. The CDR3 DNA reads TGCAGCGCTGGGGGGGATCTCCAGTACTTC.

This chain connects TRBV27 to TRBJ2-1, with a possible D match to TRBD1 (5 bases). Per germline, CDR1 MNHEY and CDR2 SMNVEV (reference sequence). This CDR3 is built from 16 residues. Trimming shortened V by 5 bases and J by 3 bases, and 17 bases separated the two germline ends. As DNA, the CDR3 is TGTGCCAGCAGTAGAGCACCGGACACGCTCTACAATGAGCAGTTCTTC. Protein product: CASSRAPDTLYNEQFF.

The rearrangement uses TRBV11-2 and TRBJ2-7; 10 nucleotides agree with TRBD2. V shed 5 bases and J 4 bases; nucleotides not matched to a gene: 5. There are 14 residues in the CDR3. Germline V gives CDR1 SGHAT, CDR2 FQNNGV. CDR3 residues: CASSPGLAKYEQYF. The CDR3 region has the DNA TGTGCCAGCAGCCCGGGACTAGCGAAGTACGAGCAGTACTTC.

The chain links TRBV7-2 to TRBJ1-2; 8 nucleotides align to TRBD1. The CDR3 is made up of 15 amino acids. CDR1 is SGHTA, CDR2 FQGNSA, per germline. V shed 1 base and J 8 bases; nucleotides not matched to a gene: 9. CDR3 sequence: CASSLVNRGGEGYTF. CDR3 DNA sequence: TGTGCCAGCAGCTTAGTCAACAGGGGGGGAGAAGGCTACACCTTC.

Sample share makes this clone medium-sized. The chain employs TRBV27 and TRBJ2-3; possible D gene TRBD2, 6 bases. CDR1 and CDR2 from the germline V gene are MNHEY and SMNVEV (reference sequence). The CDR3 contains 14 residues. With 6 bases removed from V and 2 bases from J, the gap between germline ends came to 12 bases. CDR3 in amino acids: CASRSAGITDTQYF. The DNA for the CDR3 is TGTGCCAGCAGATCGGCGGGGATCACAGATACGCAGTATTTT.

The chain links TRBV11-3 to TRBJ1-3; no clear D gene. V lost 0 bases and J lost 2, with 2 bases in between. CDR3 length equals 13 residues. CDR1 SGHNT and CDR2 YENEEA come from the germline V gene. The CDR3 DNA sequence: TGTGCCAGCAGCTTAGACACTGGAAACACCATATATTTT. Its translation is CASSLDTGNTIYF. Together with reference TRBV11-3 and TRBJ1-3, the CDR3 gives the full variable domain: EAGVVQSPRYKIIEKKQPVAFWCNPISGHNTLYWYLQNLGQGPELLIRYENEEAVDDSQLPKDRFSAERLKGVDSTLKIQPAELGDSAVYLCASSLDTGNTIYFGEGSWLTVV.

The count of this clone is one. The rearrangement links TRBV11-3 to TRBJ2-1; 7 nucleotides agree with TRBD2. The CDR3 runs 15 residues. CDR1 SGHNT and CDR2 YENEEA come from the germline V gene. V lost 4 bases to trimming and J lost 1 base; unmatched junction nucleotides: 4. CDR3 sequence reads: CASSSGLGSYNEQFF. As DNA, the CDR3 is TGTGCCAGCAGCTCCGGACTAGGATCCTACAATGAGCAGTTCTTC.

This clone was observed once. The rearrangement joins TRBV6-5 to TRBJ1-1, with a tentative D call TRBD1 (6 bases). CDR1 and CDR2 (germline): MNHEY, SVGAGI. V lost 7 bases and J lost 0, with 15 bases in between. This CDR3 is 15 amino acids long. The CDR3 spells CASNLGGGMNTEAFF. CDR3 bases: TGTGCCAGCAACCTTGGCGGGGGCATGAACACTGAAGCTTTCTTT.

This chain links TRBV4-1 with TRBJ2-4, with a possible D match to TRBD2 (6 bases). Trimming took off 4 bases at V and 4 bases at J, with 23 bases between the two ends. This CDR3 contains 18 residues. Germline CDR1 is MGHRA and CDR2 is YSYEKL. The CDR3 bases are TGCGCCAGCAGCCCGGAAACCACGGGGCGGGGAACAAAAAACATTCAGTACTTC. Amino acid sequence: CASSPETTGRGTKNIQYF.

The chain is built from TRBV30 and TRBJ2-3; D unclear. The CDR3 is 13 amino acids. CDR1 is GTSNPN and CDR2 is SVGIG in the germline V gene (reference sequence). V was shortened by 2 bases and J by 1 base, with 7 bases between the two germline ends. CDR3 bases: TGTGCCTGGAGTTTTACAGGCACAGATACGCAGTATTTT. Amino acid sequence: CAWSFTGTDTQYF.

The chain carries TRBV5-1 and TRBJ1-4, with D unclear. The ends were cut back, 3 bases at V and 0 bases at J, with 6 bases in the middle. Looked up from germline, CDR1 is SGHRS and CDR2 is YFSETQ. The CDR3 is 14 residues long. The chain's CDR3 is CASSSSTTNEKLFF. For the CDR3, the DNA is TGCGCCAGCAGCTCATCAACAACTAATGAAAAACTGTTTTTT.

CDR3 nucleotide sequence: TGCGCCAGCAGCTTAAGGACGGAGGGGCGAGATACGCAGTATTTT. Encoded protein: CASSLRTEGRDTQYF. The chain employs TRBV5-1 and TRBJ2-3; D may be TRBD2 (6 bases). With 2 bases removed from V and 5 bases from J, the gap between germline ends came to 15 bases. CDR3 length: 15 residues. CDR1 is SGHRS and CDR2 is YFSETQ in the germline V gene.